The 3 T cell receptor beta chains in this list originate from one sample, sequenced in a study of blood T cell repertoires in COVID-19. TCRdb's copy holds only in-frame clones and misses some; the assay was immunoSEQ multiplex PCR. Among under 95,000 clones listed, 80% to 90% were seen once. Sequencing was performed on peripheral blood. These receptor sequences come from a woman older than 75 with acute or convalescent COVID-19.

CDR3 region: CASSPGVGLQETQYF. The CDR3 DNA reads TGTGCCAGCAGCCCCGGGGTGGGCCTCCAAGAGACCCAGTACTTC. V is TRBV11-3 and J is TRBJ2-5; D possibly corresponds to TRBD2 (5 bases). Germline CDR1 and CDR2: SGHNT and YENEEA. Trimming stripped 5 bases from V and 1 base from J, with 14 bases between. This CDR3 is built from 15 residues.

The CDR3 DNA sequence: TGCGCCAGCAGCCCTACAGGGGGCCCTAATCAGCCCCAGCATTTT. Its protein product is CASSPTGGPNQPQHF. J is TRBJ1-5 and V is TRBV5-1; 9 positions agree with TRBD1. Germline CDR1 is SGHRS and CDR2 is YFSETQ. CDR3 length equals 15 residues. J lost 4 bases, V lost 4 bases, and 6 bases had no gene match.

CDR3 protein: CAGGRDRIDTQYF. Written as DNA, the CDR3 is TGTGCCGGCGGACGGGACAGAATAGATACGCAGTATTTT. The chain carries TRBV10-3 and TRBJ2-3; 7 bases map to TRBD1. V was clipped by 11 bases and J by 5 bases; unmatched bases: 10. Germline-derived CDR1 and CDR2 are ENHRY and SYGVKD. This CDR3 is 13 amino acids long.